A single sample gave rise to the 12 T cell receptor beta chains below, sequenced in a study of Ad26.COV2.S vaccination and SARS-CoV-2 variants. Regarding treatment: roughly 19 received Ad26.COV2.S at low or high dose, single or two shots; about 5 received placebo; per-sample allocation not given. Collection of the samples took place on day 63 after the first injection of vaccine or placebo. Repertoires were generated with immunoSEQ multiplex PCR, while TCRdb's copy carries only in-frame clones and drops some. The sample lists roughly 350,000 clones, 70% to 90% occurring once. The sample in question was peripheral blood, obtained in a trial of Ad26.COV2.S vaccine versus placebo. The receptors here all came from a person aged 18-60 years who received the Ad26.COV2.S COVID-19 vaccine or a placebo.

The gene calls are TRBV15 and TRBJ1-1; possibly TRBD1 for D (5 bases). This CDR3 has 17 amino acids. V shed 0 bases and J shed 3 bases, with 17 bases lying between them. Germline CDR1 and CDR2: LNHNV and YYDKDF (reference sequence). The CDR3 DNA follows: TGTGCCACCAGCAGAGATCGGCTGGACCGAGGGGACACTGAAGCTTTCTTT. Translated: CATSRDRLDRGDTEAFF.

The CDR3 protein is CASSGRGSYNEQFF. The CDR3 DNA reads TGTGCCAGCAGTGGAAGGGGCTCCTACAATGAGCAGTTCTTC. V and J are TRBV2 and TRBJ2-1, with a tentative D call TRBD1 (5 bases). V was cut by 4 bases and J by 0 bases, with 7 bases left in between. The CDR3 totals 14 residues. Germline CDR1 SNHLY, CDR2 FYNNEI.

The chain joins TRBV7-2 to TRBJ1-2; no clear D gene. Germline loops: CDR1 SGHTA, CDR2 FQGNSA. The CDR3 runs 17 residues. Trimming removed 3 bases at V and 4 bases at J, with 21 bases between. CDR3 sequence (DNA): TGTGCCAGCAGCTTTTCTCTCGAGGGCCCCACTTTCTATGGCTACACCTTC. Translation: CASSFSLEGPTFYGYTF.

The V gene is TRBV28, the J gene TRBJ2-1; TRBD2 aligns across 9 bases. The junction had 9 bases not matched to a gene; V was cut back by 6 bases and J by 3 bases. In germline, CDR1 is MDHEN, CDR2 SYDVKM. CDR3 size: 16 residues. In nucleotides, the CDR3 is TGTGCCAGCAGCCCTGGGGGGACTAGCCTCTACAATGAGCAGTTCTTC. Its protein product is CASSPGGTSLYNEQFF.

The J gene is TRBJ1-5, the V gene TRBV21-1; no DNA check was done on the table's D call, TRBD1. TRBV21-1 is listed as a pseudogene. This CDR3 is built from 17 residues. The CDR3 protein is CASSKRFEDRADQPQHF. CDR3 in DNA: TGTGCCAGCAGCAAAAGGTTCGAGGACAGGGCAGACCAGCCCCAGCATTTT.

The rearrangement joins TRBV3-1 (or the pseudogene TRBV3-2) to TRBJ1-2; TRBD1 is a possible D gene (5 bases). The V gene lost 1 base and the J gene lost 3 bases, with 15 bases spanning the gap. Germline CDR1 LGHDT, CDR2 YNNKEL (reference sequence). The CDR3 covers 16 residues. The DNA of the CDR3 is TGTGCCAGCAGCCAAGTAATCGGGGGATCGTACTATGGCTACACCTTC. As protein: CASSQVIGGSYYGYTF.

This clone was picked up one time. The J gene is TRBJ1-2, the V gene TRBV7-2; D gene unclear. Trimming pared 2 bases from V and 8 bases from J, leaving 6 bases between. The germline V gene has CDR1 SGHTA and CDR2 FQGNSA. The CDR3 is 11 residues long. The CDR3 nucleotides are TGTGCCAGCAGCTTAAAATTCGGCTACACCTTC. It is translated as CASSLKFGYTF.

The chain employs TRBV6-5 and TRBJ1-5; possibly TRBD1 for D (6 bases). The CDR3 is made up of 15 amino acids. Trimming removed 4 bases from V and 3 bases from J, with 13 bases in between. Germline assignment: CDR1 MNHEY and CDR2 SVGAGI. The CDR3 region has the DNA TGTGCCAGCAGTTTAACTGGACAGATCAATCAGCCCCAGCATTTT. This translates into CASSLTGQINQPQHF.

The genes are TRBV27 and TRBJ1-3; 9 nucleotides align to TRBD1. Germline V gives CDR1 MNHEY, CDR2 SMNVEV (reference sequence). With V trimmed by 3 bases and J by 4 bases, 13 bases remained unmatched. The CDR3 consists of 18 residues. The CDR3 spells CASSFTGGGGLGGNTIYF. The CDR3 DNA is TGTGCCAGCAGTTTTACAGGGGGCGGGGGTCTGGGGGGAAACACCATATATTTT.

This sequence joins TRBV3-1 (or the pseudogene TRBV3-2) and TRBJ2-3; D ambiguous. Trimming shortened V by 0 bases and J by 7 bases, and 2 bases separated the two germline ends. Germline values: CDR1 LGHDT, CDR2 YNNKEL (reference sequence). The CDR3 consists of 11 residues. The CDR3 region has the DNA TGTGCCAGCAGCCAAGATAATACGCAGTATTTT. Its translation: CASSQDNTQYF.

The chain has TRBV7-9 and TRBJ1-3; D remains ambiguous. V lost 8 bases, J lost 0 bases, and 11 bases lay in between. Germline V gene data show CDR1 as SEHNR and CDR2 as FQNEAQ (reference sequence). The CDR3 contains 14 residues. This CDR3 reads CASVGTNSGNTIYF. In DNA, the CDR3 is TGTGCCAGCGTGGGCACCAACTCTGGAAACACCATATATTTT.

In nucleotides, the CDR3 is TGTGCCAGCAGCCGGTCGGGGGCGGGCACAGATACGCAGTATTTT. Translating it yields CASSRSGAGTDTQYF. The chain carries TRBV6-5 and TRBJ2-3; the D gene could be TRBD1 or TRBD2 (6 bases each). The CDR3 covers 15 residues. Trimming pared 6 bases from V and 1 base from J, leaving 14 bases between. Per germline, CDR1 MNHEY and CDR2 SVGAGI.